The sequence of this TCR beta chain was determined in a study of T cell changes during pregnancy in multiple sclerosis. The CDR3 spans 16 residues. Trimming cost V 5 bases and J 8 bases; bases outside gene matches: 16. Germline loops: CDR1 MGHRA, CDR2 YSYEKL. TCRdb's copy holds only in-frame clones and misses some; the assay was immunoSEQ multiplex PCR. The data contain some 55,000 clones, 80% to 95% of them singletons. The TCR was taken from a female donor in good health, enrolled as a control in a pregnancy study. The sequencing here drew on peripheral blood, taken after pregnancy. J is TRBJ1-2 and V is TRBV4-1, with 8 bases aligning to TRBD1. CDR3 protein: CASSRGQGTLVNGYTF. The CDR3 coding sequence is TGCGCCAGCAGCAGAGGACAGGGAACCCTAGTAAACGGCTACACCTTC.